The 2 T cell receptor beta chains in this list originate from one sample, sequenced in a study of regulatory T cells in long-lasting Graves disease. Specified time point: newly diagnosed GD, antithyroid drugs for less than 3 months. From PBMCs, RNA was extracted and then used to make the TCR library. Arm-PCR of CDR3 regions and iRepertoire HTBI primers were the basis on which TCR beta libraries were built. TCRdb re-called the multiplex PCR reads with MiXCR, one entry per CDR3 protein. The sample contains around 400,000 distinct CDR3 sequences, less than 20% of which appear only once. The sequenced sample was peripheral blood mononuclear cells (PBMCs), obtained at new diagnosis, from a patient treated with antithyroid drugs. Receptor source: a female donor with Graves disease.

This clonotype appeared many times. The genes are TRBV27 and TRBJ2-4; 11 nucleotides align to TRBD2. With 4 bases clipped from V and 5 bases from J, the junction kept 10 bases outside the gene matches. Germline V gives CDR1 MNHEY, CDR2 SMNVEV (reference sequence). The CDR3 covers 17 residues. CDR3 sequence (DNA): TGTGCCAGCAGTTCGTTAGCGGGAGGGCCATTCCAAAACATTCAGTACTTC. It codes for CASSSLAGGPFQNIQYF.

In its sample, this clonotype was seen many times. The chain couples TRBV4-1 to TRBJ2-7; D is perhaps TRBD1 or TRBD2 (5 bases each). The length of the CDR3 is 17 residues. Trimming cost V 0 bases and J 2 bases, with 17 bases left between them. CDR1 is MGHRA, CDR2 YSYEKL, per germline. The CDR3 sequence is CASSQEGESDSPYEQYF. The CDR3 DNA follows: TGCGCCAGCAGCCAAGAAGGGGAGTCGGACTCTCCCTACGAGCAGTACTTC.